This is a list of T cell receptor beta chains from one sample in a study of cytomegalovirus exposure and HLA in healthy donors. Sequenced by immunoSEQ multiplex PCR; TCRdb stores in-frame clones only, minus some. Its table lists around 130,000 clones. The sequenced sample was PBMCs. These receptors originate from a woman in her 40s in good health and CMV-seronegative. Both conserved end residues are part of each CDR3. A D gene is named only where the DNA matches it firmly.

j_call d_call v_call cdr3_aa cdr3_nt
TRBJ2-7 TRBD2 TRBV5-4 CASSTGTSPSYEQYF TGTGCCAGCAGCACCGGGACTAGCCCTTCCTACGAGCAGTACTTC
TRBJ2-7 . TRBV7-8 CASSLDFVQGGTEQYF TGTGCCAGCAGCTTAGATTTCGTACAGGGAGGGACCGAGCAGTACTTC
TRBJ2-5 . TRBV2 CASPREGGIETQYF TGTGCCAGCCCTAGAGAGGGGGGGATAGAGACCCAGTACTTC
TRBJ2-5 . TRBV4-2 CASSQGGNREGETQYF TGTGCCAGCAGCCAAGGAGGGAACAGGGAGGGAGAGACCCAGTACTTC
TRBJ1-5 . TRBV28 CASILGGVGNQPQHF TGTGCCAGCATCCTAGGTGGAGTCGGCAATCAGCCCCAGCATTTT
TRBJ1-4 . TRBV28 CASSLWRVTNEKLFF TGTGCCAGCAGTTTATGGAGGGTCACTAATGAAAAACTGTTTTTT
TRBJ2-5 TRBD1 TRBV5-1 CASSLSTGGAIGETQYF TGCGCCAGCAGCTTGAGTACAGGGGGCGCGATCGGAGAGACCCAGTACTTC
TRBJ2-3 TRBD1 TRBV11-3 CASSWGQGSTDTQYF TGTGCCAGCAGCTGGGGACAGGGATCCACAGATACGCAGTATTTT
TRBJ2-3 . TRBV9 CASSVGGGDTQYF TGTGCCAGCAGCGTAGGAGGGGGAGATACGCAGTATTTT
TRBJ1-1 TRBD1 TRBV9 CASSLGGQGNTEAFF TGTGCCAGTTCCTTGGGGGGACAGGGGAACACTGAAGCTTTCTTT
TRBJ1-2 . TRBV4-2 CASSHGQFNYGYTF TGTGCCAGCAGCCACGGACAGTTTAACTATGGCTACACCTTC
TRBJ1-2 TRBD1 TRBV28 CASRPSGTERGYTF TGTGCCAGCCGGCCCTCCGGGACAGAGCGTGGCTACACCTTC
TRBJ1-1 . TRBV5-4 CASSGGGTHVGTEAFF TGTGCCAGCAGCGGGGGGGGGACGCATGTTGGCACTGAAGCTTTCTTT
TRBJ1-2 . TRBV4-3 CASSHSAGVGYTF TGCGCCAGCAGTCATTCAGCAGGGGTTGGCTACACCTTC
TRBJ1-5 TRBD1 TRBV28 CASKQGERHQPQHF TGTGCCAGCAAGCAGGGGGAGAGACATCAGCCCCAGCATTTT
TRBJ1-1 . TRBV28 CASTSTEAFF TGTGCCAGCACTAGCACTGAAGCTTTCTTT
TRBJ1-2 . TRBV9 CASSTGLGDLGGYTF TGTGCCAGCAGCACAGGATTAGGGGACTTAGGGGGCTACACCTTC
TRBJ2-3 TRBD2 TRBV10-2 CASSESIAGGDTQYF TGCGCCAGCAGTGAGTCGATAGCGGGGGGGGATACGCAGTATTTT
TRBJ1-2 TRBD1 TRBV11-2 CASRSIKTGRHYGYTF TGTGCCAGCAGATCAATTAAGACAGGGCGGCACTATGGCTACACCTTC
TRBJ1-1 . TRBV18 CASSIRGEGTEAFF TGTGCCAGCTCAATTCGGGGGGAGGGCACTGAAGCTTTCTTT
TRBJ1-6 . TRBV7-9 CASRQPPRRPYNSPLHF TGTGCCAGCAGACAGCCGCCGCGTCGTCCCTATAATTCACCCCTCCACTTT
TRBJ1-2 . TRBV7-9 CASSLSDGGYGYTF TGTGCCAGCAGCTTATCCGACGGGGGCTATGGCTACACCTTC
TRBJ2-1 . TRBV29-1 CSAGVLILNEQFF TGCAGCGCCGGGGTCCTGATTCTAAATGAGCAGTTCTTC
TRBJ1-5 . TRBV27 CASSRLGRMSNQPQHF TGTGCCAGCAGCCGATTGGGGCGGATGAGCAATCAGCCCCAGCATTTT
TRBJ1-3 . TRBV5-1 CASSLGGTGNTIYF TGCGCCAGCAGCTTGGGAGGGACTGGAAACACCATATATTTT
TRBJ1-1 . TRBV28 CASSFETPAATEAFF TGTGCCAGCAGTTTTGAGACGCCCGCGGCCACTGAAGCTTTCTTT
TRBJ1-1 . TRBV5-4 CASSLVGVRRMNTEAFF TGTGCCAGCAGCTTGGTTGGAGTTAGGCGAATGAACACTGAAGCTTTCTTT
TRBJ2-3 . TRBV9 CASSGAGLSTDTQYF TGTGCCAGCAGCGGAGCGGGTCTGAGCACAGATACGCAGTATTTT